This T cell receptor (beta chain) was retrieved from a study of regulatory T cells in long-lasting Graves disease. Across the study: Those with persistent Graves' disease had received antithyroid drugs for over 5 years with positive TSH receptor antibodies.

Combining iRepertoire HTBI primers with Arm-PCR of CDR3 regions, the authors built TCR beta libraries. TCRdb analysed the multiplex PCR reads with MiXCR anew, one entry per CDR3 protein. This table has some 330,000 distinct CDR3 sequences, roughly 24% appearing once. Overall study results and limits: Persistent disease was associated with favored TRBV28 usage and with favored use of TRBJ1-2 and TRBJ2-5. Persistent patients had more shared public clonotypes (approximately 2,700) than new patients (approximately 920). Possibly, too few samples lowered accuracy.

In its sample, this clonotype was seen many times. As yet, its antigen is unknown. The CDR3 has 13 residues. Germline lookup yields CDR1 MNHNS and CDR2 SASEGT. The trim removed 7 bases at V and 0 bases at J, leaving 3 bases unmatched. Specified time point: persistent/refractory GD, antithyroid drugs over 5 years with positive TRAb. The TCR library was made from RNA that had been extracted from PBMCs in TRIzol. This receptor was taken from a woman aged 40 to 50 with Graves disease. The sequences come from peripheral blood mononuclear cells (PBMCs), collected when the disease was refractory, from a patient treated with antithyroid drugs. J is TRBJ2-7 and V is TRBV6-1; 7 bases line up with TRBD2. In DNA form, the CDR3 reads TGTGCCAGCAACGGGGGGAGCTCCTACGAGCAGTACTTC. The encoded protein is CASNGGSSYEQYF.